These 31 T cell receptor beta chains were all obtained from the same sample, sequenced in a study of identifying expanded T cells in peripheral blood. Clones were read by immunoSEQ multiplex PCR, and TCRdb kept only the in-frame ones, dropping some. This sample yields about 100,000 clones, of which around 85% are seen a single time; around 6% belongs to the top ten. The sequencing input was blood. These receptors came from a person aged 18-69 years in good health.

This clone was picked up a small number of times. This rearrangement joins TRBV19 to TRBJ2-2, with D perhaps TRBD1 (5 bases). Germline CDR1 reads LNHDA; CDR2 reads SQIVND (reference sequence). This CDR3 has 15 residues. With 6 bases removed from V and 5 bases from J, the gap between germline ends came to 16 bases. CDR3 amino acids: CASSPRTSQTGELFF. CDR3 in DNA: TGTGCCAGTAGCCCTCGGACAAGTCAAACCGGGGAGCTGTTTTTT. The complete variable domain, with remaining parts taken from reference TRBV19 and TRBJ2-2, reads DGGITQSPKYLFRKEGQNVTLSCEQNLNHDAMYWYRQDPGQGLRLIYYSQIVNDFQKGDIAEGYSVSREKKESFPLTVTSAQKNPTAFYLCASSPRTSQTGELFFGEGSRLTVL.

The chain carries TRBV29-1 and TRBJ2-7; TRBD1 matches at 7 bases. CDR3 size: 12 residues. The V gene end was trimmed by 6 bases and the J gene end by 5 bases; junction bases not matched to a gene: 7. CDR1 and CDR2 from the germline V gene are SQVTM and ANQGSEA. The CDR3, as DNA: TGCAGCGTGGACCTAGGGGGCCACGAGCAGTACTTC. Encoded protein: CSVDLGGHEQYF.

The V and J genes are TRBV9 and TRBJ1-6, with D possibly TRBD1 on 5 matching bases. Looked up from germline, CDR1 is SGDLS and CDR2 is YYNGEE. The CDR3 runs to 14 residues. Trimming removed 3 bases from V and 11 bases from J, with 15 bases in between. The CDR3 spells CASSERSGETPLHF. For the CDR3, the DNA is TGTGCCAGCAGCGAGCGTTCGGGGGAAACACCCCTCCACTTT.

This rearrangement joins TRBV7-2 to TRBJ2-5, with TRBD2 as a possible D gene (6 bases). V was shortened by 7 bases and J by 1 base, with 13 bases between the two germline ends. The CDR3 runs to 14 residues. Germline V gene lookup returns CDR1 SGHTA and CDR2 FQGNSA. CDR3: CASTVRRGQETQYF. The CDR3 nucleotides read TGTGCCAGCACCGTTCGGAGGGGCCAAGAGACCCAGTACTTC.

The genes are TRBV18 and TRBJ2-5, with 8 bases lining up with TRBD1. The V segment lost 0 bases and the J segment 7 bases; nucleotides outside the gene matches: 4. The CDR3 has 14 residues. Germline CDR1 KGHSH, CDR2 LQKENI. This CDR3 is CASSPPPGGRTQYF. In DNA form, the CDR3 reads TGTGCCAGCTCACCACCGCCAGGGGGCCGGACCCAGTACTTC. Filled out from reference TRBV18 and TRBJ2-5, the complete variable domain reads NAGVMQNPRHLVRRRGQEARLRCSPMKGHSHVYWYRQLPEEGLKFMVYLQKENIIDESGMPKERFSAEFPKEGPSILRIQQVVRGDSAAYFCASSPPPGGRTQYFGPGTRLLVL.

This clone was found a few times. The V and J genes are TRBV5-4 and TRBJ1-2; 9 positions match TRBD1. Trimming at V came to 0 bases and at J to 5 bases, leaving 2 bases not matched to a gene. CDR1 SGHNT and CDR2 YYREEE come from the germline V gene (reference sequence). This CDR3 contains 14 residues. The CDR3 DNA reads as TGTGCCAGCAGCTTGGGTGGGACAGGGTATGGCTACACCTTC. Translated: CASSLGGTGYGYTF.

V gene TRBV2 combines with J gene TRBJ2-2; TRBD2 is a possible D gene (6 bases). The germline gives CDR1 SNHLY, CDR2 FYNNEI. The CDR3 has 14 amino acids. V was cut by 5 bases and J by 6 bases, with 13 bases left in between. Here the CDR3 DNA reads TGTGCCAGCAGTTCGGGACTCCAGGCCGGGGAGCTGTTTTTT. This encodes CASSSGLQAGELFF. The full variable domain, its missing parts supplied by reference TRBV2 and TRBJ2-2, is EPEVTQTPSHQVTQMGQEVILRCVPISNHLYFYWYRQILGQKVEFLVSFYNNEISEKSEIFDDQFSVERPDGSNFTLKIRSTKLEDSAMYFCASSSGLQAGELFFGEGSRLTVL.

This clone has only a few counts. This chain joins TRBV25-1 and TRBJ2-7; TRBD2 is a possible D gene (5 bases). Deletions cut 6 bases from V and 6 bases from J, with 12 bases between. Per the germline V gene, CDR1 is MGHDK and CDR2 is SYGVNS. This CDR3 has 12 amino acids. The CDR3 here is CASSPPGSEQYF. The CDR3 DNA follows: TGTGCCAGCAGCCCGCCGGGATCCGAGCAGTACTTC.

This chain links TRBV7-2 with TRBJ2-3; 9 bases are a match to TRBD2. The length of the CDR3 is 17 residues. In germline, CDR1 is SGHTA, CDR2 FQGNSA. Losses at the gene ends were 5 bases for V and 1 base for J; bases not matched to a gene: 10. The CDR3 loop reads CASSPVGGGAGTDTQYF. The CDR3 bases are TGTGCCAGCAGCCCAGTGGGCGGGGGGGCCGGCACAGATACGCAGTATTTT.

This clone appeared once. V and J are TRBV27 and TRBJ2-7; D remains unclear. This CDR3 comprises 15 residues. Germline V lookup: CDR1 MNHEY, CDR2 SMNVEV (reference sequence). Trimming shortened V by 2 bases and J by 2 bases, and 13 bases separated the two germline ends. Here the CDR3 DNA reads TGTGCCAGCAGTTTAACTTTTCTAGGGACCTACGAGCAGTACTTC. It translates to CASSLTFLGTYEQYF.

The V call is TRBV7-9, the J call TRBJ2-7; D ambiguous. Trimming removed 1 base at V and 2 bases at J, with 3 bases between. Germline CDR1 SEHNR, CDR2 FQNEAQ (reference sequence). The CDR3 totals 12 residues. CDR3 bases: TGTGCCAGCAGCTTAGTCCCCTACGAGCAGTACTTC. Translated, it gives CASSLVPYEQYF.

This chain uses TRBV5-1 with TRBJ1-4, with 9 bases fitting TRBD1. Germline CDR1 and CDR2: SGHRS and YFSETQ. V was pared by 4 bases and J by 5 bases, with 6 bases of the junction left unmatched. The CDR3 loop spans 15 amino acids. The CDR3 loop is CASSHGDRENEKLFF. Here the CDR3 DNA reads TGCGCCAGCAGCCATGGGGACAGGGAGAATGAAAAACTGTTTTTT.

This chain joins TRBV19 and TRBJ1-2, with unresolved D. CDR1 is LNHDA, CDR2 SQIVND, per germline (reference sequence). The CDR3 is made up of 14 amino acids. The ends were cut back, 3 bases at V and 7 bases at J, with 15 bases in the middle. The CDR3 DNA reads as TGTGCCAGTAGTATGATGCCCTGGGCTTCTGGCTACACCTTC. It encodes CASSMMPWASGYTF.

The chain links TRBV7-9 to TRBJ2-7, with 8 positions matching TRBD1. This CDR3 has 15 residues. V lost 5 bases to trimming and J lost 6 bases; unmatched junction nucleotides: 12. The germline V gene has CDR1 SEHNR and CDR2 FQNEAQ (reference sequence). The CDR3 reads CASSEKPTGVGEQYF. As DNA, the CDR3 is TGTGCCAGCAGCGAAAAACCGACAGGGGTGGGCGAGCAGTACTTC.

This sequence joins TRBV7-7 and TRBJ2-7; D unresolved. The length of the CDR3 is 13 residues. The germline CDR1 and CDR2 sequences are SSHAT and FNYEAQ (reference sequence). V shed 5 bases and J shed 6 bases, with 14 bases lying between them. As DNA, the CDR3 is TGTGCCAGCAGCCCAGGCAGGTCGGCCGAGCAGTACTTC. Protein sequence: CASSPGRSAEQYF.

CDR3 in amino acids: CASSILSQGYGYTF. The CDR3 DNA follows: TGTGCCAGCAGTATCCTCTCACAGGGCTATGGCTACACCTTC. The J gene is TRBJ1-2, the V gene TRBV28, with a weak D call TRBD1 (6 bases). This CDR3 comprises 14 residues. Looked up from germline, CDR1 is MDHEN and CDR2 is SYDVKM. V was cut by 5 bases and J by 4 bases, with 14 bases left in between.

This chain links TRBV7-2 with TRBJ2-7; no clear D. V gave up 3 bases and J gave up 0 bases, with 6 bases separating them. Per the germline V gene, CDR1 is SGHTA and CDR2 is FQGNSA. CDR3 length: 13 amino acids. CDR3 sequence (DNA): TGTGCCAGCAGCTTCGGTCCCTCCTACGAGCAGTACTTC. This sequence encodes CASSFGPSYEQYF. The full variable domain, completed using reference TRBV7-2 and TRBJ2-7, is GAGVSQSPSNKVTEKGKDVELRCDPISGHTALYWYRQSLGQGLEFLIYFQGNSAPDKSGLPSDRFSAERTGGSVSTLTIQRTQQEDSAVYLCASSFGPSYEQYFGPGTRLTVT.

The chain has TRBV5-1 and TRBJ1-1; D is perhaps TRBD1 (6 bases). This CDR3 has 15 amino acids. CDR1 is SGHRS and CDR2 is YFSETQ in the germline V gene. Trimming took 5 bases from V and 1 from J, leaving 15 bases between them. In nucleotides, the CDR3 is TGCGCCAGCAGTTACACAGGGTATCGGAACACTGAAGCTTTCTTT. Translating gives CASSYTGYRNTEAFF. Full variable domain (outside the CDR3, taken from reference TRBV5-1 and TRBJ1-1): KAGVTQTPRYLIKTRGQQVTLSCSPISGHRSVSWYQQTPGQGLQFLFEYFSETQRNKGNFPGRFSGRQFSNSRSEMNVSTLELGDSALYLCASSYTGYRNTEAFFGQGTRLTVV.

This clone was found once. The chain uses TRBV11-1 and TRBJ1-1, with D uncertain. The CDR3 is made up of 14 amino acids. V shed 2 bases and J shed 1 base, with 8 bases lying between them. Germline V CDR1 and CDR2: SGHAT, FQDESV (reference sequence). The CDR3 here is CASSLYFGNTEAFF. CDR3 DNA: TGTGCCAGCAGCTTATATTTTGGGAACACTGAAGCTTTCTTT. The full variable domain, with the rest looked up from reference TRBV11-1 and TRBJ1-1, is EAEVAQSPRYKITEKSQAVAFWCDPISGHATLYWYRQILGQGPELLVQFQDESVVDDSQLPKDRFSAERLKGVDSTLKIQPAELGDSAMYLCASSLYFGNTEAFFGQGTRLTVV.

The genes are TRBV11-2 and TRBJ2-5; weak D call: TRBD1 (5 bases). Deletions cut 1 base from V and 3 bases from J, with 21 bases between. The germline gives CDR1 SGHAT, CDR2 FQNNGV. The CDR3 loop spans 18 amino acids. The CDR3 sequence: CASSLGFASQKGKETQYF. DNA of the CDR3: TGTGCCAGCAGCTTAGGGTTTGCCTCCCAAAAGGGGAAAGAGACCCAGTACTTC.

This sequence joins TRBV7-6 and TRBJ2-7; D possibly corresponds to TRBD1 (5 bases). CDR1 is SGHVS and CDR2 is FNYEAQ in the germline V gene. There are 14 residues in the CDR3. Trimming shortened V by 1 base and J by 7 bases, and 14 bases separated the two germline ends. CDR3 sequence (DNA): TGTGCCAGCAGCTTAGGGTACACCTCAGGGGAGCAGTACTTC. Translated, it gives CASSLGYTSGEQYF.

The chain combines TRBV9 with TRBJ2-5; 8 nucleotides match TRBD2. V lost 4 bases and J lost 5; bases outside the gene matches: 4. The CDR3 runs to 13 residues. The germline V gene has CDR1 SGDLS and CDR2 YYNGEE. The CDR3 here is CASSSGLVETQYF. The CDR3 coding sequence is TGTGCCAGCAGCTCGGGACTAGTGGAGACCCAGTACTTC.

The chain uses TRBV29-1 and TRBJ1-1; unclear D gene. CDR1 SQVTM and CDR2 ANQGSEA come from the germline V gene. V was shortened by 3 bases and J by 0 bases, with 11 bases between the two germline ends. The length of the CDR3 is 14 residues. Written as DNA, the CDR3 is TGCAGCGTTGAGCGGAGCCTCATGAACACTGAAGCTTTCTTT. Its protein product is CSVERSLMNTEAFF.

The chain uses TRBV30 and TRBJ1-6; the D gene is possibly TRBD1 (5 bases). In germline, CDR1 is GTSNPN, CDR2 SVGIG (reference sequence). CDR3 length equals 15 residues. V was shortened by 3 bases and J by 10 bases, with 19 bases between the two germline ends. In DNA, the CDR3 is TGTGCCTGGAGCCCCCTCAACCGGGGCGCCTCACCCCTCCACTTT. This codes for CAWSPLNRGASPLHF.

The rearrangement joins TRBV4-1 to TRBJ1-2; D not certain. The CDR3 covers 15 residues. Germline values: CDR1 MGHRA, CDR2 YSYEKL. Trimming stripped 0 bases from V and 3 bases from J, with 11 bases between. CDR3: CASSQERVADYGYTF. CDR3 bases: TGCGCCAGCAGCCAAGAAAGGGTGGCAGACTATGGCTACACCTTC.

The chain is built from TRBV18 and TRBJ2-1, with 7 bases aligning to TRBD2. From germline, CDR1 is KGHSH and CDR2 LQKENI. V lost 2 bases, J lost 4 bases, and 11 bases stayed unmatched. CDR3 length: 17 amino acids. CDR3 in amino acids: CASSPKLATIAYNEQFF. DNA for the CDR3: TGTGCCAGCTCACCAAAACTAGCGACCATAGCGTACAATGAGCAGTTCTTC.

V is TRBV7-9 and J is TRBJ2-5, with 7 bases lining up with TRBD2. Germline CDR1 is SEHNR and CDR2 is FQNEAQ (reference sequence). Trimming removed 5 bases from V and 2 bases from J; junction bases left unmatched: 14. The CDR3 is 17 residues long. CDR3 sequence (DNA): TGTGCCAGCAGCCCACGTATTCGGGCGGGACTACAAGAGACCCAGTACTTC. Translation gives CASSPRIRAGLQETQYF.

The V call is TRBV28, the J call TRBJ1-3, with 7 bases identical to TRBD1. This CDR3 is built from 16 residues. Germline V gene sequence: CDR1 MDHEN, CDR2 SYDVKM. Trimming removed 3 bases from V and 4 bases from J; junction bases left unmatched: 9. CDR3 amino acids: CASSLGVTGTGNTIYF. The CDR3 DNA is TGTGCCAGCAGTTTGGGGGTGACAGGGACAGGAAACACCATATATTTT.

V and J are TRBV4-3 and TRBJ1-1; D unresolved. Per germline, CDR1 LGHNA and CDR2 YSLEER. V lost 1 base to trimming and J lost 5 bases, with 17 bases between them. This CDR3 has 16 residues. The CDR3 coding sequence is TGCGCCAGCAGCCAAGCTGCCCCCCTGGTCGGGACTGAAGCTTTCTTT. Protein sequence: CASSQAAPLVGTEAFF.

This chain uses TRBV9 with TRBJ1-2, with TRBD1 as a possible D gene (6 bases). V lost 4 bases and J 4 bases, leaving 14 bases between the germline ends. Germline V gene sequence: CDR1 SGDLS, CDR2 YYNGEE. The CDR3 totals 14 residues. CDR3 bases: TGTGCCAGCAGCCCGGGGGGGCGGACCTATGGCTACACCTTC. This encodes CASSPGGRTYGYTF. The entire variable domain, with the rest obtained from reference TRBV9 and TRBJ1-2, is as follows: DSGVTQTPKHLITATGQRVTLRCSPRSGDLSVYWYQQSLDQGLQFLIQYYNGEERAKGNILERFSAQQFPDLHSELNLSSLELGDSALYFCASSPGGRTYGYTFGSGTRLTVV.

The J gene is TRBJ1-1, the V gene TRBV5-1; D is undetermined. The CDR3 loop spans 14 amino acids. The germline V gene has CDR1 SGHRS and CDR2 YFSETQ. The germline V and J ends were trimmed by 3 bases and 0 bases, with 9 bases remaining between them. The CDR3 is CASSSWVMNTEAFF. The CDR3 DNA reads TGCGCCAGCAGCTCCTGGGTTATGAACACTGAAGCTTTCTTT.